This TCR beta chain emerged from a study of response to subunit inactivated influenza vaccine. Points from the study as a whole: Few additional T cells are recruited per seasonal influenza vaccination, authors suggested.

The CDR3 is 15 residues long. Trimming took 2 bases from V and 3 from J, leaving 13 bases between them. Germline V gene data show CDR1 as GTSNPN and CDR2 as SVGIG (reference sequence). From the RT-PCR reads, TCRdb called clonotypes with MiXCR, one entry per CDR3 protein. The table lists about 700,000 distinct CDR3 sequences, roughly 15% of them singletons. On this clonotype: Its antigen is not identified.

The chain recombines TRBV30 with TRBJ2-2; tentative D call: TRBD2 (6 bases). The specimen comprised PBMCs from blood, sampled 14 to 15 days before vaccination. The sequence was obtained from a man aged 50 or older who received an inactivated influenza vaccine. CDR3 in amino acids: CAWSTSGADTGELFF. CDR3 nucleotide sequence: TGTGCCTGGAGTACTTCGGGAGCCGACACCGGGGAGCTGTTTTTT.